This TCR beta chain was retrieved from a study of blood T cell repertoires in COVID-19. Background on the study: Researchers got acute and convalescent COVID-19 samples from the United States, Italy and Spain. T cells, B-cell-depleted T cells, or PBMCs provided the cDNA or gDNA that served as material.

Trimming pared 3 bases from V and 5 bases from J, leaving 17 bases between. CDR3 size: 15 residues. Germline CDR1 and CDR2: KGHSH and LQKENI. Original processing methods: Cell counts per sample came from amplifying reference gene primers. Clones were sequenced by immunoSEQ multiplex PCR, and TCRdb holds only the in-frame ones, with some missing. The V and J calls and clone size were taken over from that table, and D and trimming were inferred from the DNA. Of 350,000 to 450,000 clones listed, roughly 85% are singletons. The clonotype originates from a woman aged 18-29 years with acute or convalescent COVID-19. The J gene is TRBJ2-7, the V gene TRBV18, with D possibly TRBD2 on 6 matching bases. Sequences were obtained from peripheral blood. The CDR3, as DNA: TGTGCCAGCTCACCCGAGAAGGAAGGGGAGGACGAGCAGTACTTC. It translates to CASSPEKEGEDEQYF.